These T cell receptor beta chains were read from a single sample in a study of T cells after yellow fever vaccination. TCRdb re-called the 5' RACE reads with MiXCR, one entry per CDR3 protein. Here the sample spans roughly 500,000 distinct CDR3 sequences, about 19% being singletons. The sequencing used PBMCs, collected 15 days after the yellow fever booster vaccination. The receptors stem from a man aged 30 to 39 who received the YFV17D yellow fever vaccine. Both conserved end residues are part of each CDR3. The D gene is left open where the match is weak. Only some rows state a clone size, as once, few, many or a class for expanded clones.

v_gene: TRBV7-2
d_gene: TRBD2
abundance: .
j_gene: TRBJ2-7
len: 15
CDR3aa: CASSPGGGMYYEQYF
CDR3nt: TGTGCCAGCAGCCCTGGGGGGGGGATGTACTACGAGCAGTACTTC

v_gene: TRBV7-6
d_gene: .
abundance: .
j_gene: TRBJ2-7
len: 19
CDR3aa: CASSLGEAILPHPEYEQYF
CDR3nt: TGTGCCAGCAGCTTAGGCGAAGCTATCCTACCCCACCCGGAGTACGAGCAGTACTTC

v_gene: TRBV24-1
d_gene: .
abundance: few
j_gene: TRBJ1-1
len: 13
CDR3aa: CATTKDGNTEAFF
CDR3nt: TGTGCCACCACAAAGGACGGGAACACTGAAGCTTTCTTT

v_gene: TRBV20-1
d_gene: .
abundance: .
j_gene: TRBJ1-3
len: 16
CDR3aa: CSARTGTPRSGNTIYF
CDR3nt: TGCAGTGCTAGAACCGGGACACCCCGCTCTGGAAACACCATATATTTT

v_gene: TRBV7-6
d_gene: TRBD2
abundance: few
j_gene: TRBJ2-2
len: 18
CDR3aa: CASSLVGLAGTDTGELFF
CDR3nt: TGTGCCAGCAGCTTAGTAGGATTAGCGGGGACGGACACCGGGGAGCTGTTTTTT

v_gene: TRBV30
d_gene: .
abundance: .
j_gene: TRBJ2-2
len: 13
CDR3aa: CAWSILNTGELFF
CDR3nt: TGTGCCTGGAGCATCCTGAACACCGGGGAGCTGTTTTTT

v_gene: TRBV29-1
d_gene: TRBD2
abundance: few
j_gene: TRBJ2-1
len: 19
CDR3aa: CSVEDLREAQSRLYNEQFF
CDR3nt: TGCAGCGTTGAAGATCTGCGGGAGGCCCAGTCCAGGCTCTACAATGAGCAGTTCTTC

v_gene: TRBV10-3
d_gene: .
abundance: .
j_gene: TRBJ2-5
len: 11
CDR3aa: CATLAGETQYF
CDR3nt: TGTGCCACCCTTGCTGGGGAGACCCAGTACTTC

v_gene: TRBV7-6
d_gene: TRBD1
abundance: .
j_gene: TRBJ1-1
len: 16
CDR3aa: CASSLAGADRATEAFF
CDR3nt: TGTGCCAGCAGCTTAGCGGGGGCGGACAGGGCCACTGAAGCTTTCTTT

v_gene: TRBV4-2
d_gene: TRBD2
abundance: .
j_gene: TRBJ2-3
len: 14
CDR3aa: CASGEGSGTDTQYF
CDR3nt: TGTGCCAGCGGGGAGGGTTCGGGCACAGATACGCAGTATTTT

v_gene: TRBV6-2/TRBV6-3
d_gene: .
abundance: .
j_gene: TRBJ2-5
len: 15
CDR3aa: CASTPTRPVQETQYF
CDR3nt: TGTGCCAGCACCCCTACCCGTCCAGTTCAAGAGACCCAGTACTTC

v_gene: TRBV18
d_gene: TRBD2
abundance: .
j_gene: TRBJ2-7
len: 17
CDR3aa: CASSPPGSLAESGEQYF
CDR3nt: TGTGCCAGCTCACCACCGGGTAGCCTAGCGGAGTCGGGTGAGCAGTACTTC